The present TCR beta chain was sequenced within a study of blood T cell repertoires in COVID-19. In the study overall: There were acute and convalescent COVID-19 samples, and they came from the United States, Italy and Spain. Sources were T cells, B-cell-depleted T cells, or PBMCs; the material itself was cDNA or gDNA.

Germline-derived CDR1 and CDR2 are KGHDR and SFDVKD. This CDR3 is 14 amino acids long. Trimming removed 9 bases from V and 8 bases from J, with 19 bases in between. In the source study's methods: Using reference gene primer amplification, nucleated cell counts were estimated. The table came from immunoSEQ multiplex PCR; TCRdb's copy has only in-frame clones and leaves some out. For V, J and clone size, that table is used; D and trimming come from the DNA. The sample comprises under 200,000 clones, around three quarters of which are singletons, and 6.5% to 8% rests with the top ten. The sequenced sample consisted of peripheral blood. The V call is TRBV24-1, the J call TRBJ2-1, with D perhaps matching TRBD2 (7 bases). The TCR comes from a man aged 65 to 79 with active or convalescent COVID-19. Written as DNA, the CDR3 is TGTGCCACCCACGGGGGGCGAAACCCCGATGAGCAGTTCTTC. This encodes CATHGGRNPDEQFF.